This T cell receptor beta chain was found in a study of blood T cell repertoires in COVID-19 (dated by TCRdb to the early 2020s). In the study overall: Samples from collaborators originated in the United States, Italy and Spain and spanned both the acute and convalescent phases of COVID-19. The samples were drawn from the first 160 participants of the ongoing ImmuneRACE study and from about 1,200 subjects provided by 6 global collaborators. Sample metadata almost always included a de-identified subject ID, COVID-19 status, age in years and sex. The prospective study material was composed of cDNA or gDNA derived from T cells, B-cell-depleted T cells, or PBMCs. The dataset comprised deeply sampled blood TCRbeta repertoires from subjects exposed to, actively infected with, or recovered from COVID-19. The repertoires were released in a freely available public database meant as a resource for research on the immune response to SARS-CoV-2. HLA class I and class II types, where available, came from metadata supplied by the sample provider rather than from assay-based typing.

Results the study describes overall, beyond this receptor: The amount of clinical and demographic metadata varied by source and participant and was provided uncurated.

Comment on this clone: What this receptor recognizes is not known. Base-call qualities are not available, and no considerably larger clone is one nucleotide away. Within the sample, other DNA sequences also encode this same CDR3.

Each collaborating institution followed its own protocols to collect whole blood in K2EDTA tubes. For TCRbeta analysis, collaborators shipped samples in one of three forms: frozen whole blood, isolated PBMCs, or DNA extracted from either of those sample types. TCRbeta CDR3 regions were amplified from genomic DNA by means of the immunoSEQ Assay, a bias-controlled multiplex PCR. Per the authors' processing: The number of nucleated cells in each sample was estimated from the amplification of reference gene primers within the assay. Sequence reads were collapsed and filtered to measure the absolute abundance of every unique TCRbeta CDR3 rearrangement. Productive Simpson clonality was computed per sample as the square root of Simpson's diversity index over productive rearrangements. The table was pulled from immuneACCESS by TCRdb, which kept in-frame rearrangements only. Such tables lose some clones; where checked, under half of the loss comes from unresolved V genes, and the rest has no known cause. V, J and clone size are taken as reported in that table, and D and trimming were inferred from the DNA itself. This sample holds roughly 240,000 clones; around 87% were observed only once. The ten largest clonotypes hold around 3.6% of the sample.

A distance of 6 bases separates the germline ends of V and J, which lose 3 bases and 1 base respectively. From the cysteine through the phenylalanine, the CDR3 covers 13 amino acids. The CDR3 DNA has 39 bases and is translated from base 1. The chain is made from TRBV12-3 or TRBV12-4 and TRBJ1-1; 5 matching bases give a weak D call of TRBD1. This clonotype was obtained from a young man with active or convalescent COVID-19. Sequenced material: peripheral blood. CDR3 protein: CASSFQGNTEAFF. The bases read TGTGCCAGCAGTTTTCAGGGGAACACTGAAGCTTTCTTT.